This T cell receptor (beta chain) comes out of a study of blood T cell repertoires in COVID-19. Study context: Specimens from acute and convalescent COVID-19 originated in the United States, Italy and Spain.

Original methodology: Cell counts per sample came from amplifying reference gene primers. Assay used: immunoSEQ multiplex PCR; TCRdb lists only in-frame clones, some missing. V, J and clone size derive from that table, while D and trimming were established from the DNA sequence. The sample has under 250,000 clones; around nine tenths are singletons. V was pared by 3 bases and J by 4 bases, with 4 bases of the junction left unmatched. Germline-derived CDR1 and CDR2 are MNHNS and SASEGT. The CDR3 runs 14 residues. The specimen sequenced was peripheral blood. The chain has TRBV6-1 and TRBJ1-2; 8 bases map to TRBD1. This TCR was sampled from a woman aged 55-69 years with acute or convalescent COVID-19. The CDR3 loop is CASSEGQALYGYTF. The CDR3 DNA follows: TGTGCCAGCAGTGAGGGACAGGCTCTCTATGGCTACACCTTC.